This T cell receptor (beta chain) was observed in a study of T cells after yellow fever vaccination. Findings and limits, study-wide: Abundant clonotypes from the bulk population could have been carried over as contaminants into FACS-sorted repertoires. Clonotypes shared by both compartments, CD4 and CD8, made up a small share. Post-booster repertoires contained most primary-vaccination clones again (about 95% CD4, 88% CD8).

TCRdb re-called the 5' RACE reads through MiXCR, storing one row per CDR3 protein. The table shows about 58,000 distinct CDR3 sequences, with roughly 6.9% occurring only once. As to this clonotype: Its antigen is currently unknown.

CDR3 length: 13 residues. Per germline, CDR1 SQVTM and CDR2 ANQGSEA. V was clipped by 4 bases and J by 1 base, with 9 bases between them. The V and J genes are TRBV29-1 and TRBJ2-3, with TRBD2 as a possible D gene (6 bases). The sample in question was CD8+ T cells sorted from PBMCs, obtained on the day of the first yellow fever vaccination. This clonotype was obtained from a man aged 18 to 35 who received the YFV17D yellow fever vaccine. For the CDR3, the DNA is TGCAGCGTTGCCGGCGGGGGCACAGATACGCAGTATTTT. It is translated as CSVAGGGTDTQYF.